This TCR beta chain was profiled in a study of cytomegalovirus exposure and HLA in healthy donors. Study-wide findings and caveats: The study reported that TCR beta sequences accurately predicted HLA-A and HLA-B alleles in most subjects. One cluster of highly shared sequence variants probably arose as a sequencing artifact. Later analysis identified several of the most significant clusters that appeared linked to common viral pathogens. Segments of the TCR beta V type were, in most cases, productive about 90% or about 30% of the time in an earlier analysis.

V was pared by 5 bases and J by 7 bases, with 5 bases of the junction left unmatched. CDR3 length: 13 residues. From germline, CDR1 is SGHAT and CDR2 FQNNGV. A multiplex PCR was run with 60 Vbeta primers and 13 Jbeta primers. The data were produced by immunoSEQ multiplex PCR, yet TCRdb's version contains in-frame clones alone and is incomplete. The repertoire holds 65,000 to 90,000 clones, about 77% seen once, with 4% to 5% in the top ten. To note about this clone: Its target is not known.

The sequenced material came from PBMCs. This chain uses TRBV11-2 with TRBJ1-3; 7 nucleotides match TRBD1. This sequence was found in a man aged 55-75 years in good health and CMV-seronegative. The CDR3 reads CASSLGTANTIYF. CDR3 DNA: TGTGCCAGCAGCCTAGGGACAGCGAACACCATATATTTT.